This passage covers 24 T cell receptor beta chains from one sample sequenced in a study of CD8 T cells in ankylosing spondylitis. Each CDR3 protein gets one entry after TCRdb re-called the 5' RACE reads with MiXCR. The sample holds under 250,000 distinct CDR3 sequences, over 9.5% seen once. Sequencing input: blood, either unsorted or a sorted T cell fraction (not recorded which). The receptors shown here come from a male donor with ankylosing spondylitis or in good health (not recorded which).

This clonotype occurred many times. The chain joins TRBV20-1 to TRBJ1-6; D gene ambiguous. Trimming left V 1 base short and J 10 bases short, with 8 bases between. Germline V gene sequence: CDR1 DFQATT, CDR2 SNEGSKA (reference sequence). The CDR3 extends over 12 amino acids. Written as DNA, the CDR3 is TGCAGTGCTAGAGGCAACGGATCACCCCTCCACTTT. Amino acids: CSARGNGSPLHF.

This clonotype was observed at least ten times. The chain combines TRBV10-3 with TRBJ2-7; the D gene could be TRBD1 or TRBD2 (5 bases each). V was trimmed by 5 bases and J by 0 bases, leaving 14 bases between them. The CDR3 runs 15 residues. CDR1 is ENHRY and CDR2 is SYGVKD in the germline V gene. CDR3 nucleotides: TGTGCCATCAGTTCGGGACCGAAAGACTCCTACGAGCAGTACTTC. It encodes CAISSGPKDSYEQYF.

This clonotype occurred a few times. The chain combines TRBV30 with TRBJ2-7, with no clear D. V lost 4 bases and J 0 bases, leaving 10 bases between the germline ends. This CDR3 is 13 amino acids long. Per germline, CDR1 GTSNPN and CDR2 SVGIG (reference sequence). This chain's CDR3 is CAWIGDTSYEQYF. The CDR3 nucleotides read TGTGCCTGGATTGGGGATACCTCCTACGAGCAGTACTTC.

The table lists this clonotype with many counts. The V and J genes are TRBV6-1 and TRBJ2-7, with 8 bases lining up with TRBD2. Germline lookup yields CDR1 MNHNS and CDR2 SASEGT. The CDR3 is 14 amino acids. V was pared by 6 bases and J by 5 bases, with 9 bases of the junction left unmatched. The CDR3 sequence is CASRKREKGNEQYF. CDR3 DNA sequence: TGTGCCAGCAGGAAGCGGGAGAAGGGCAACGAGCAGTACTTC.

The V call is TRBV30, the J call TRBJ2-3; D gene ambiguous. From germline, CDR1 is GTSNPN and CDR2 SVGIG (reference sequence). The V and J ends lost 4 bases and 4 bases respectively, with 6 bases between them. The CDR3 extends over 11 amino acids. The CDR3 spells CAWNEADTQYF. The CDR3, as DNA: TGTGCCTGGAATGAGGCAGATACGCAGTATTTT.

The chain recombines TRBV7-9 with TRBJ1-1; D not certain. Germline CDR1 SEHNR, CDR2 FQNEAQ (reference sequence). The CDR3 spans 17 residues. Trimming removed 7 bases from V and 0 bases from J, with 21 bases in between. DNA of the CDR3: TGTGCCAGCACCACCGGTTCGAAGGGCCCAATGAACACTGAAGCTTTCTTT. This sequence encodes CASTTGSKGPMNTEAFF.

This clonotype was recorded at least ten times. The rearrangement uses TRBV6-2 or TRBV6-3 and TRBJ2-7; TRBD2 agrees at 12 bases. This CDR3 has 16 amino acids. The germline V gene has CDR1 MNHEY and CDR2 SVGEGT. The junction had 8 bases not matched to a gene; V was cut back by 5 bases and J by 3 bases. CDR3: CASSPSGGATLYEQYF. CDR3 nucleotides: TGTGCCAGCAGTCCTAGCGGGGGGGCGACACTCTACGAGCAGTACTTC.

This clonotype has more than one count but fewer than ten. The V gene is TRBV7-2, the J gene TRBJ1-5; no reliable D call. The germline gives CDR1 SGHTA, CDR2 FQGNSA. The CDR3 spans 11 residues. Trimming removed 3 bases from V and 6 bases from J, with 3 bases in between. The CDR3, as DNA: TGTGCCAGCAGCTTTCGTCAGCCCCAGCATTTT. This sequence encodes CASSFRQPQHF. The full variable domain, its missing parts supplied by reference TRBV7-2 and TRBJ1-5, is GAGVSQSPSNKVTEKGKDVELRCDPISGHTALYWYRQSLGQGLEFLIYFQGNSAPDKSGLPSDRFSAERTGGSVSTLTIQRTQQEDSAVYLCASSFRQPQHFGDGTRLSIL.

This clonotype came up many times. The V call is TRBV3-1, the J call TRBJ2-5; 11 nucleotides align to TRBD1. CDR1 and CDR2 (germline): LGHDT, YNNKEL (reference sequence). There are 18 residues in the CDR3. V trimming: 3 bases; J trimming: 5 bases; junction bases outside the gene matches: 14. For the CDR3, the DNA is TGTGCCAGCAGCCAGCGGGGGACCGGGACAGGGGGACGGGAGACCCAGTACTTC. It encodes CASSQRGTGTGGRETQYF.

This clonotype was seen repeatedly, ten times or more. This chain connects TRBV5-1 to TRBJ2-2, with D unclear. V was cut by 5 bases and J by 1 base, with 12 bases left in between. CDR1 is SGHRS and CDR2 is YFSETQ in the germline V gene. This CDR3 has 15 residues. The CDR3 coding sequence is TGCGCCAGCAGATTTGACGGGCGGAACACCGGGGAGCTGTTTTTT. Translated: CASRFDGRNTGELFF.

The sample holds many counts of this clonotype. This CDR3 is CASSWGGQFARKNGTDTQYF. The CDR3 DNA reads TGTGCCAGCAGCTGGGGGGGACAGTTCGCCCGAAAGAACGGAACAGATACGCAGTATTTT. This chain connects TRBV28 to TRBJ2-3, with D perhaps given as TRBD1 or TRBD2 (7 bases each). Germline CDR1 reads MDHEN; CDR2 reads SYDVKM. V lost 6 bases, J lost 3 bases, and 31 bases lay in between. This CDR3 comprises 20 residues.

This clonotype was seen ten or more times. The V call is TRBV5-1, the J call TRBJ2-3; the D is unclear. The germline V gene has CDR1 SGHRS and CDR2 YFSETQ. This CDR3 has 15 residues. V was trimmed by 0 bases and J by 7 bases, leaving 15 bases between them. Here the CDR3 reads CASSLAWRFSNTQYF. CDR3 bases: TGCGCCAGCAGCTTGGCCTGGAGATTCTCCAATACGCAGTATTTT.

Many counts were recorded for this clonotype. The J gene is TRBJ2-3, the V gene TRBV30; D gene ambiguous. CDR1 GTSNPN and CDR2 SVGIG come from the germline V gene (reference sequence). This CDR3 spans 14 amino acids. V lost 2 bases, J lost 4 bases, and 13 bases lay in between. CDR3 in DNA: TGTGCCTGGAGTAGGGTGTGGTCTGCAGATACGCAGTATTTT. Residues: CAWSRVWSADTQYF. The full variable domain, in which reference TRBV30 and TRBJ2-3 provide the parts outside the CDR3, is SQTIHQWPATLVQPVGSPLSLECTVEGTSNPNLYWYRQAAGRGLQLLFYSVGIGQISSEVPQNLSASRPQDRQFILSSKKLLLSDSGFYLCAWSRVWSADTQYFGPGTRLTVL.

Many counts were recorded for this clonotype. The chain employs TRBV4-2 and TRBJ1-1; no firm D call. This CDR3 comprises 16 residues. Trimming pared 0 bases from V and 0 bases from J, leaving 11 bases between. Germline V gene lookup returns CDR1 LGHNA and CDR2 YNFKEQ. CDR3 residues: CASSQDLAFVNTEAFF. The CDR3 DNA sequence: TGTGCCAGCAGCCAAGATCTGGCCTTCGTGAACACTGAAGCTTTCTTT.

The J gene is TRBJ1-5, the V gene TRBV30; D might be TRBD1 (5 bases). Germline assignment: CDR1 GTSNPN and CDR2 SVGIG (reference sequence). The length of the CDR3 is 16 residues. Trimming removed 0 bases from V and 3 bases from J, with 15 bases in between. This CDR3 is CAWSVFGQGPNQPQHF. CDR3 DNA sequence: TGTGCCTGGAGTGTATTTGGCCAGGGACCCAATCAGCCCCAGCATTTT.

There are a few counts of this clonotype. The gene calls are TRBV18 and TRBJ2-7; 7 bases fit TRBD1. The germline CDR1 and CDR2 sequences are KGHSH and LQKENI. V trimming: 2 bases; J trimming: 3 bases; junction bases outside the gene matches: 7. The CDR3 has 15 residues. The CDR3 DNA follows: TGTGCCAGCTCACCAGACCGGACAGGCGGCTACGAGCAGTACTTC. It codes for CASSPDRTGGYEQYF.

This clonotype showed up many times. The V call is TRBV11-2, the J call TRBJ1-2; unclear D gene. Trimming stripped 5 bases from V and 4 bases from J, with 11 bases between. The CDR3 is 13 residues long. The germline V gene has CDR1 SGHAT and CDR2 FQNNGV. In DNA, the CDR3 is TGTGCCAGCAGCGTGGACGGCCTCTATGGCTACACCTTC. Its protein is CASSVDGLYGYTF.

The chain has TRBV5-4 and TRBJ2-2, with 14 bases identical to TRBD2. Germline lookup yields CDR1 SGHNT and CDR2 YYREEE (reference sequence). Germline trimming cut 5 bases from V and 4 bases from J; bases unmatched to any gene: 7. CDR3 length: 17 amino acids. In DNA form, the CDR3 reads TGTGCCAGCAGAGAGGGACTAGCGGGGGCGGCCACCGGGGAGCTGTTTTTT. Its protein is CASREGLAGAATGELFF.

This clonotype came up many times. CDR3 DNA sequence: TGTGCCATCAGTGATGCCCATTCTCAGGAGACCCAGTACTTC. It encodes CAISDAHSQETQYF. The genes are TRBV10-3 and TRBJ2-5; the D is unclear. The V end was cut by 3 bases, the J end by 5 bases, with 13 bases between. Germline assignment: CDR1 ENHRY and CDR2 SYGVKD. The CDR3 has 14 residues.

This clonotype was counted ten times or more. For the CDR3, the DNA is TGTGCCAGCAGCCGGGTATACACCGGGGAGCTGTTTTTT. It is translated as CASSRVYTGELFF. This sequence joins TRBV3-1 and TRBJ2-2; the D is unclear. Trimming pared 4 bases from V and 3 bases from J, leaving 6 bases between. The germline V gene has CDR1 LGHDT and CDR2 YNNKEL (reference sequence). There are 13 residues in the CDR3.

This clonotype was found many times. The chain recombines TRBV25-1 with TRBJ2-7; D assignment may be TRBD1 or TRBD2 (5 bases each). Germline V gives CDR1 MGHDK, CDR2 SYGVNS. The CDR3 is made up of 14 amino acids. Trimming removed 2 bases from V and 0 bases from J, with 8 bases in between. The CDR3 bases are TGTGCCAGCAGTGAAGGGGGAGCCTCCTACGAGCAGTACTTC. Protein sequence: CASSEGGASYEQYF.

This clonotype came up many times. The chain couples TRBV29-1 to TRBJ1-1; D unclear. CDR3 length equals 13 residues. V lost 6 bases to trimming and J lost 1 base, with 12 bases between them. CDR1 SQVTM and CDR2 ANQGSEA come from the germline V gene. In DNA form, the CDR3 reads TGCAGCGTGGGCCCCGTGGGGAACACTGAAGCTTTCTTT. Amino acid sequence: CSVGPVGNTEAFF.

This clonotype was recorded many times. Written as DNA, the CDR3 is TGCGCCAGCAGCTTGGGGATGGCAACTAATGAAAAACTGTTTTTT. Residues: CASSLGMATNEKLFF. The chain recombines TRBV5-1 with TRBJ1-4, with no clear D. Per the germline V gene, CDR1 is SGHRS and CDR2 is YFSETQ. The CDR3 totals 15 residues. V was pared by 0 bases and J by 0 bases, with 6 bases between.

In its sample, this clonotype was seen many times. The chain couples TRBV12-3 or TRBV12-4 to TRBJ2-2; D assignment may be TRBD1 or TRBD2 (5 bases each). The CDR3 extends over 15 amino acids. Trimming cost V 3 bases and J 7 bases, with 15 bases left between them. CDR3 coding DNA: TGTGCCAGCAGTTTCTCGGGGCTGGCCGGCGGGGAGCTGTTTTTT. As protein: CASSFSGLAGGELFF.